This passage covers 16 T cell receptor beta chains from one sample sequenced in a study of cytomegalovirus exposure and HLA in healthy donors. The PCR was carried out with 60 Vbeta primers and 13 Jbeta primers. Clones were read by immunoSEQ multiplex PCR, and TCRdb kept only the in-frame ones, dropping some. The sample includes about 130,000 clones, 74% of them seen just once. Sequences were obtained from PBMCs. The receptor set was obtained from a middle-aged man in good health and CMV-seropositive.

V and J are TRBV5-1 and TRBJ2-1; D is unresolved. The V gene's germline CDR1 is SGHRS and CDR2 YFSETQ. V dropped 4 bases and J dropped 3 bases, with 26 bases sitting between them. This CDR3 contains 19 residues. CDR3 protein: CASSLTAVTTLFRYNEQFF. CDR3 nucleotides: TGCGCCAGCAGCCTAACAGCTGTTACCACCCTTTTCCGCTACAATGAGCAGTTCTTC.

CDR3 loop: CASSPLESNEQFF. The CDR3 nucleotides are TGTGCCAGTAGTCCCTTGGAGAGCAATGAGCAGTTCTTC. The chain couples TRBV19 to TRBJ2-1; no clear D. This CDR3 region has 13 residues. The V gene's germline CDR1 is LNHDA and CDR2 SQIVND (reference sequence). The V gene lost 5 bases and the J gene lost 6 bases, with 11 bases spanning the gap.

V gene TRBV7-6 combines with J gene TRBJ1-5, with D hard to call. The CDR3 totals 14 residues. V was cut by 0 bases and J by 11 bases, with 14 bases left in between. The germline V gene encodes CDR1 SGHVS and CDR2 FNYEAQ. For the CDR3, the DNA is TGTGCCAGCAGCTTAGCGCCGCCGCCCGGGACCCAGCATTTT. Its protein is CASSLAPPPGTQHF.

The chain has TRBV11-1 and TRBJ2-3, with D perhaps matching TRBD2 (5 bases). The V gene's germline CDR1 is SGHAT and CDR2 FQDESV (reference sequence). Trimming removed 6 bases from V and 8 bases from J, with 18 bases in between. This CDR3 region has 14 residues. In DNA form, the CDR3 reads TGTGCCAGCAGACGGACGGCCGAGGGAGCTACGCAGTATTTT. Translating it yields CASRRTAEGATQYF.

This sequence joins TRBV6-1 and TRBJ1-5; 7 bases map to TRBD1. The CDR3 is 15 amino acids. CDR1 is MNHNS, CDR2 SASEGT, per germline. With V trimmed by 5 bases and J by 4 bases, 8 bases remained unmatched. The CDR3 loop reads CASSPPVTGNQPQHF. The CDR3 DNA follows: TGTGCCAGCAGTCCCCCGGTGACAGGGAATCAGCCCCAGCATTTT.

The chain employs TRBV5-1 and TRBJ2-7; 8 bases line up with TRBD2. Trimming took 4 bases from V and 0 from J; bases not matched to a gene: 9. CDR3 length: 16 residues. The germline CDR1 and CDR2 sequences are SGHRS and YFSETQ. CDR3 coding DNA: TGCGCCAGCAGCCTGTCGCCTAGCGGGTTCTCCTACGAGCAGTACTTC. Translated, it gives CASSLSPSGFSYEQYF. The full variable domain, with the rest looked up from reference TRBV5-1 and TRBJ2-7, is KAGVTQTPRYLIKTRGQQVTLSCSPISGHRSVSWYQQTPGQGLQFLFEYFSETQRNKGNFPGRFSGRQFSNSRSEMNVSTLELGDSALYLCASSLSPSGFSYEQYFGPGTRLTVT.

The chain carries TRBV19 and TRBJ2-1, with 7 bases aligning to TRBD2. J was trimmed by 0 bases and V by 3 bases; bases with no gene match: 2. This CDR3 is 15 amino acids long. CDR1 is LNHDA, CDR2 SQIVND, per germline (reference sequence). CDR3: CASSILAVSYNEQFF. The CDR3 coding sequence is TGTGCCAGTAGTATCCTAGCGGTCTCCTACAATGAGCAGTTCTTC. The full variable domain, rest sourced from reference TRBV19 and TRBJ2-1, is DGGITQSPKYLFRKEGQNVTLSCEQNLNHDAMYWYRQDPGQGLRLIYYSQIVNDFQKGDIAEGYSVSREKKESFPLTVTSAQKNPTAFYLCASSILAVSYNEQFFGPGTRLTVL.

V gene TRBV13 combines with J gene TRBJ1-2, with D possibly TRBD1 on 5 matching bases. CDR1 and CDR2 (germline): PRHDT, FYEKMQ (reference sequence). Trimming shortened V by 3 bases and J by 3 bases, and 5 bases separated the two germline ends. The CDR3 runs to 12 residues. The CDR3 here is CASSLTDYGYTF. CDR3 in DNA: TGTGCCAGCAGCTTGACAGACTATGGCTACACCTTC.

The rearrangement uses TRBV4-1 and TRBJ1-1; 8 nucleotides match TRBD1. The germline gives CDR1 MGHRA, CDR2 YSYEKL. The CDR3 contains 17 residues. V lost 1 base to trimming and J lost 0 bases; unmatched junction nucleotides: 7. CDR3 bases: TGCGCCAGCAGCCAAGCCGGCGGGACAGGCATGAACACTGAAGCTTTCTTT. It encodes CASSQAGGTGMNTEAFF.

This chain joins TRBV9 and TRBJ2-2, with TRBD2 matching 7 bases. J lost 6 bases, V lost 4 bases, and 6 bases had no gene match. This CDR3 is built from 14 residues. Germline loops: CDR1 SGDLS, CDR2 YYNGEE. Here the CDR3 DNA reads TGTGCCAGCAGCCAATCTGCGGGAGCCGGGGAGCTGTTTTTT. Amino acids: CASSQSAGAGELFF.

V and J are TRBV7-8 and TRBJ2-7; 7 bases fit TRBD2. Per germline, CDR1 SGHVS and CDR2 FQNEAQ. V shed 4 bases, J shed 0 bases, and the junction held 9 bases outside the gene matches. The CDR3 extends over 16 amino acids. The CDR3 is CASSWVGGTNSYEQYF. The CDR3 DNA reads TGTGCCAGCAGCTGGGTCGGTGGGACTAACTCCTACGAGCAGTACTTC.

This clone showed up just a few times. This sequence joins TRBV4-2 and TRBJ2-4; possibly TRBD2 for D (6 bases). The CDR3 is 19 residues long. Germline lookup yields CDR1 LGHNA and CDR2 YNFKEQ. V dropped 0 bases and J dropped 0 bases, with 18 bases sitting between them. The CDR3 loop is CASSQDVSGVVGAKNIQYF. CDR3 sequence (DNA): TGTGCCAGCAGCCAAGATGTTTCGGGGGTAGTGGGAGCCAAAAACATTCAGTACTTC.

This chain links TRBV10-2 with TRBJ2-5, with 9 bases matching TRBD1. In germline, CDR1 is WSHSY, CDR2 SAAADI. This CDR3 comprises 11 residues. V was clipped by 8 bases and J by 5 bases; unmatched bases: 0. CDR3 sequence: CASGTGETQYF. The CDR3 DNA sequence: TGCGCCAGCGGGACAGGGGAGACCCAGTACTTC.

CDR3 residues: CASSKTGEQYF. CDR3 bases: TGTGCCAGCAGCAAAACAGGCGAGCAGTACTTC. The chain is built from TRBV21-1 and TRBJ2-7; the DNA was not compared with TRBD1, the D call given in the table. TRBV21-1 has pseudogene status. The CDR3 is 11 residues long.

This clone has just one count. The chain couples TRBV6-5 to TRBJ2-5; perhaps TRBD1 as D (6 bases). Germline CDR1 MNHEY, CDR2 SVGAGI. V dropped 0 bases and J dropped 0 bases, with 11 bases sitting between them. The CDR3 consists of 16 residues. The CDR3 nucleotides are TGTGCCAGCAGTTACTCAGGTACAGGGTACCAAGAGACCCAGTACTTC. Protein product: CASSYSGTGYQETQYF.

The chain recombines TRBV6-1 with TRBJ2-3; 7 bases fit TRBD2. Looked up from germline, CDR1 is MNHNS and CDR2 is SASEGT. V dropped 5 bases and J dropped 3; count of bases not matched to a gene: 5. CDR3 length equals 14 residues. The CDR3 DNA is TGTGCCAGCAGTTCCGGACTAGTAACAGATACGCAGTATTTT. Its protein product is CASSSGLVTDTQYF.